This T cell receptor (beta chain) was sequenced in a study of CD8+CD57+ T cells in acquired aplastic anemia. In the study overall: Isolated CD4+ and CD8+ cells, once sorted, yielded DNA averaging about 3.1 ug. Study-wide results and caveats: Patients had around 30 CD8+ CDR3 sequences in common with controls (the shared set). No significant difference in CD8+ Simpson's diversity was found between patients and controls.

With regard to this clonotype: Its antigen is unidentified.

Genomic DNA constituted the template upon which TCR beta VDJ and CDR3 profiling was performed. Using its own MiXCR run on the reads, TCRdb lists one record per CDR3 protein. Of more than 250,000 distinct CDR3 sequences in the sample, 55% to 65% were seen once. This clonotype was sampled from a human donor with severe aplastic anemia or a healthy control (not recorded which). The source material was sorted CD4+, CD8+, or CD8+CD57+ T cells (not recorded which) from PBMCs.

CDR3 nucleotides: TGTGCCAGCAGCCCAGGAGCCCTCAGGGGGCTAGAGGAGCAGTACTTC. As protein: CASSPGALRGLEEQYF. The chain has TRBV7-9 and TRBJ2-7; 8 bases map to TRBD1. Losses at the gene ends were 5 bases for V and 7 bases for J; bases not matched to a gene: 16. The CDR3 totals 16 residues. Germline V gene data show CDR1 as SEHNR and CDR2 as FQNEAQ (reference sequence).